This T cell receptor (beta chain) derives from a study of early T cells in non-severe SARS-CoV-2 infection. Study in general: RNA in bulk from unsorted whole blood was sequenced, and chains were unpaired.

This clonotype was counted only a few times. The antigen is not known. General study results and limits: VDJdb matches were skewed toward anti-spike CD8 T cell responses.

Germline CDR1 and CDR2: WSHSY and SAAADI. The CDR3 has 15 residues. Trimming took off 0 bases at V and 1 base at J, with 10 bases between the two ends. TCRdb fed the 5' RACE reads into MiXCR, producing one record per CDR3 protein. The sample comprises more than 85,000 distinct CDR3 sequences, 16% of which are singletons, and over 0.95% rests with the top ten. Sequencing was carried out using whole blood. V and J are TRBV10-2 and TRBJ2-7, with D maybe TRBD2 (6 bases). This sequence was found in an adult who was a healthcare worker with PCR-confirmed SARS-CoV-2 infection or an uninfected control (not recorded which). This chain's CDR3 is CASSESGGASYEQYF. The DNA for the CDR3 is TGCGCCAGCAGTGAGTCAGGCGGGGCTTCCTACGAGCAGTACTTC.